This TCR beta chain was documented in a study of T cell changes during pregnancy in multiple sclerosis. Trimming left V 5 bases short and J 6 bases short, with 26 bases between. Germline-derived CDR1 and CDR2 are SGHVS and FNYEAQ. The CDR3 spans 17 residues. TCRdb's table, derived via immunoSEQ multiplex PCR, lists solely in-frame clones and lacks some. The data contain tens of thousands of clones, roughly 93% of them singletons. J is TRBJ2-7 and V is TRBV7-6; D might be TRBD2 (6 bases). The material was peripheral blood, obtained after pregnancy. The sequence came from a female donor with multiple sclerosis, enrolled in a pregnancy study. The CDR3: CASSPETGTGHFGEQYF. CDR3 DNA: TGTGCCAGCAGCCCAGAAACCGGGACTGGACATTTCGGCGAGCAGTACTTC.